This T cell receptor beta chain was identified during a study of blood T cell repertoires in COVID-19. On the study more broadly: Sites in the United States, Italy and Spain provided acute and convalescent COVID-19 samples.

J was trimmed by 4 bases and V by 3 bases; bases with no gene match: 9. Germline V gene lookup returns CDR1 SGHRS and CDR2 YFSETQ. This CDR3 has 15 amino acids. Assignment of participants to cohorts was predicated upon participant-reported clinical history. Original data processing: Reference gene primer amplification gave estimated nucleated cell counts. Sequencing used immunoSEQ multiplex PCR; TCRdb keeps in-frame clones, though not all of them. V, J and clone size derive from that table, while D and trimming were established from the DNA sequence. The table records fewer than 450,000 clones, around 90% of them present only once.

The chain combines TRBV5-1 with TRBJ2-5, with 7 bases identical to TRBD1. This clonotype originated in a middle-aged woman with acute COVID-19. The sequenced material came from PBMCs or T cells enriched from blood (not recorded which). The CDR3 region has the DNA TGCGCCAGCAGCTCACAAACAGGGGAACGAGAGACCCAGTACTTC. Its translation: CASSSQTGERETQYF.